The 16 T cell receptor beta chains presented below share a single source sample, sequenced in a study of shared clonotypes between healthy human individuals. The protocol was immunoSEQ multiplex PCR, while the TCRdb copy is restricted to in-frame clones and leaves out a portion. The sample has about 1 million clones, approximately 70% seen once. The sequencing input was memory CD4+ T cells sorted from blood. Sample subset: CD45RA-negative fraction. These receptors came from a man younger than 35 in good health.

The CDR3 sequence: CASSLELAGLDTQYF. The CDR3 bases are TGTGCCAGCAGCTTAGAACTAGCGGGGTTAGATACGCAGTATTTT. The chain carries TRBV7-8 and TRBJ2-3; TRBD2 aligns across 10 bases. Germline trimming cut 1 base from V and 5 bases from J; bases unmatched to any gene: 3. The CDR3 totals 15 residues. CDR1 and CDR2 from the germline V gene are SGHVS and FQNEAQ.

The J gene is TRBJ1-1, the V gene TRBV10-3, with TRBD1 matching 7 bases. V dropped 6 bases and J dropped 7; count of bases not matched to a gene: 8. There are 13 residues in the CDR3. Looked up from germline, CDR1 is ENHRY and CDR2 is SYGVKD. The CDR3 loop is CAIRGTDYGEAFF. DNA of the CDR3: TGTGCCATCAGGGGGACAGATTATGGTGAAGCTTTCTTT.

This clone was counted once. CDR3 region: CASTGGTPTGEQYF. The CDR3, as DNA: TGTGCCAGCACCGGGGGGACTCCGACGGGCGAGCAGTACTTC. The chain has TRBV2 and TRBJ2-7; TRBD2 agrees at 7 bases. This CDR3 region has 14 residues. J gave up 6 bases and V 7 bases, and 12 bases lay outside the gene matches. Germline CDR1 reads SNHLY; CDR2 reads FYNNEI.

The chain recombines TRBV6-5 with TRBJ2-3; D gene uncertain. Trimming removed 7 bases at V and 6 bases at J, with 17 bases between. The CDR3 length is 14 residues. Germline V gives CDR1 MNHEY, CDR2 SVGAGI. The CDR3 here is CASTPPGRRDTQYF. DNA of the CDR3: TGTGCCAGCACCCCCCCCGGGCGGCGGGATACGCAGTATTTT.

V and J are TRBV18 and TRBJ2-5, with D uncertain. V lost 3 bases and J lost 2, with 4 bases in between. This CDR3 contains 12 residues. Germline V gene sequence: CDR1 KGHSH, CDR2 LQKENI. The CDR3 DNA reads TGTGCCAGCTCACCTATGCAAGAGACCCAGTACTTC. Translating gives CASSPMQETQYF.

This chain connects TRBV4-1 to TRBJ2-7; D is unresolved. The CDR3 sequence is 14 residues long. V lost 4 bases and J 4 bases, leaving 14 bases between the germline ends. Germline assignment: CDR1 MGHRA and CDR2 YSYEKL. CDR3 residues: CASSREEGIYEQYF. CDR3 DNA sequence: TGCGCCAGCAGCCGAGAGGAAGGAATATACGAGCAGTACTTC.

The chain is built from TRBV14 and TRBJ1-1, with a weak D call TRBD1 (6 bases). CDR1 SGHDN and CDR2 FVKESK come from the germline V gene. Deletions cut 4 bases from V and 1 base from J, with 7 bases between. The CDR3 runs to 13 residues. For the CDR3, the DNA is TGTGCCAGCAGCCGACAGGAGAACACTGAAGCTTTCTTT. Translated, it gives CASSRQENTEAFF.

The CDR3 region has the DNA TGCGCCAGCAGCCGTATAGGCGGGGGGGGTCAAGAGACCCAGTACTTC. It codes for CASSRIGGGGQETQYF. The chain employs TRBV5-1 and TRBJ2-5; 9 positions match TRBD2. This CDR3 contains 16 residues. Unmatched junction bases numbered 9, after V lost 4 bases and J lost 2 bases. Germline V lookup: CDR1 SGHRS, CDR2 YFSETQ.

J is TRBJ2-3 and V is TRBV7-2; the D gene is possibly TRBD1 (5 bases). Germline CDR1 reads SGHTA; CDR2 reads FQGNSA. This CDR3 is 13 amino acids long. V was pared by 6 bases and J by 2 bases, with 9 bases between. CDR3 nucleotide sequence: TGTGCCAGCAGTCCCAGGGTCACAGATACGCAGTATTTT. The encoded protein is CASSPRVTDTQYF.

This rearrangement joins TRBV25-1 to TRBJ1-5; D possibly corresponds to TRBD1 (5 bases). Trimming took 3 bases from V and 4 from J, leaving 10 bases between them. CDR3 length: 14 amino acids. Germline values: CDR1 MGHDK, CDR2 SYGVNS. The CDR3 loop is CASSDLAGNQPQHF. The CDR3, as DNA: TGTGCCAGCAGTGACCTGGCAGGGAATCAGCCCCAGCATTTT.

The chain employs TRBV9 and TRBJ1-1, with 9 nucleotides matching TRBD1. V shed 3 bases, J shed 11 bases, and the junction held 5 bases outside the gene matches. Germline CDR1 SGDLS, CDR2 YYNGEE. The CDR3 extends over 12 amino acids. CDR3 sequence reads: CASSAGQGSAFF. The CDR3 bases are TGTGCCAGCAGCGCCGGACAGGGGAGCGCTTTCTTT.

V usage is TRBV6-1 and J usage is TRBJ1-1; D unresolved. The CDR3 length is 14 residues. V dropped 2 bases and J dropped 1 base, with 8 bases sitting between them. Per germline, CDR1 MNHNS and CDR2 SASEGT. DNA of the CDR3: TGTGCCAGCAGTGAAATCCCGGGGAACACTGAAGCTTTCTTT. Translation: CASSEIPGNTEAFF.

The CDR3, as DNA: TGCGCCAGCAGCTTGGCCTCACCGGGGGGGTACCAAGAGACCCAGTACTTC. Its protein product is CASSLASPGGYQETQYF. V is TRBV5-1 and J is TRBJ2-5; 8 bases match TRBD2. This CDR3 has 17 amino acids. Germline V gene data show CDR1 as SGHRS and CDR2 as YFSETQ. The ends lost 0 bases at V and 0 bases at J; junction bases unmatched: 7.

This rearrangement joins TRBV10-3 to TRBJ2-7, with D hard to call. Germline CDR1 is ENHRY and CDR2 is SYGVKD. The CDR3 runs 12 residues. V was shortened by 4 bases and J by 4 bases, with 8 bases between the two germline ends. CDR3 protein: CAISATPYEQYF. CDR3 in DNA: TGTGCCATCAGTGCTACGCCGTACGAGCAGTACTTC.

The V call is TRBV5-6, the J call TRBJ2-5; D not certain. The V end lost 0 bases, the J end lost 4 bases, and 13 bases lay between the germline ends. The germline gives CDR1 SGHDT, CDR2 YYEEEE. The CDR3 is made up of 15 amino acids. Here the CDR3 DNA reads TGTGCCAGCAGCTTGGATCATTTTGGCCGAGAGACCCAGTACTTC. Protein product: CASSLDHFGRETQYF. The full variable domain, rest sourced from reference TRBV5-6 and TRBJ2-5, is DAGVTQSPTHLIKTRGQQVTLRCSPKSGHDTVSWYQQALGQGPQFIFQYYEEEERQRGNFPDRFSGHQFPNYSSELNVNALLLGDSALYLCASSLDHFGRETQYFGPGTRLLVL.

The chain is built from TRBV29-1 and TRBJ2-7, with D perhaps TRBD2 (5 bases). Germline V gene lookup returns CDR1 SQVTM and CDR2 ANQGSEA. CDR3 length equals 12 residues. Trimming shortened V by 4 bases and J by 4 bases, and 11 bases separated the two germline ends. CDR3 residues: CSVGLGVYEQYF. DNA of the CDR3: TGCAGCGTTGGGTTGGGAGTTTACGAGCAGTACTTC.